Each of the 27 T cell receptor beta chains below was sequenced from the same sample in a study of blood T cell repertoires in COVID-19. The table came from immunoSEQ multiplex PCR; TCRdb's copy has only in-frame clones and leaves some out. The sample consists of a few hundred thousand clones, over 70% of them appearing once. The sample consisted of peripheral blood. The receptors originated from a woman between 50 and 59 years old with acute or convalescent COVID-19.

This rearrangement joins TRBV5-6 to TRBJ1-1; D is possibly TRBD1 (6 bases). V was clipped by 3 bases and J by 7 bases, with 22 bases between them. From germline, CDR1 is SGHDT and CDR2 YYEEEE. CDR3 length: 16 amino acids. The CDR3 nucleotides are TGTGCCAGCAGCTCGCCCGGCTCAGGGGATCTGGGTGAAGCTTTCTTT. Translating gives CASSSPGSGDLGEAFF.

This rearrangement joins TRBV29-1 to TRBJ2-2; D might be TRBD1 (5 bases). Per the germline V gene, CDR1 is SQVTM and CDR2 is ANQGSEA. This CDR3 has 14 residues. Trimming took off 4 bases at V and 0 bases at J, with 9 bases between the two ends. This chain's CDR3 is CSVAGSSNTGELFF. CDR3 nucleotide sequence: TGCAGCGTTGCAGGGTCTTCGAACACCGGGGAGCTGTTTTTT.

The chain recombines TRBV2 with TRBJ2-5; TRBD2 matches at 8 bases. CDR1 is SNHLY and CDR2 is FYNNEI in the germline V gene. V shed 3 bases, J shed 2 bases, and the junction held 2 bases outside the gene matches. The CDR3 sequence is 14 residues long. CDR3 DNA sequence: TGTGCCAGCAGTGAGGGACTAGTTCAAGAGACCCAGTACTTC. Translated, it gives CASSEGLVQETQYF.

The chain employs TRBV11-3 and TRBJ2-3, with 8 bases fitting TRBD1. Trimming removed 3 bases from V and 5 bases from J; junction bases left unmatched: 7. CDR1 and CDR2 (germline): SGHNT, YENEEA. CDR3 length: 15 residues. The CDR3 DNA sequence: TGTGCCAGCAGCTTGCGGCAGGGGGCCGGAGATACGCAGTATTTT. Translated: CASSLRQGAGDTQYF.

CDR3: CASSLLPGLEKLFF. In nucleotides, the CDR3 is TGTGCCAGCAGCTTACTGCCAGGGCTCGAAAAACTGTTTTTT. The V gene is TRBV7-2, the J gene TRBJ1-4; D possibly corresponds to TRBD1 (5 bases). CDR3 length: 14 residues. Germline V CDR1 and CDR2: SGHTA, FQGNSA. V lost 2 bases, J lost 8 bases, and 12 bases lay in between.

V and J are TRBV7-9 and TRBJ2-7; no firm D call. Trimming shortened V by 4 bases and J by 3 bases, and 10 bases separated the two germline ends. CDR3 length: 13 residues. The germline gives CDR1 SEHNR, CDR2 FQNEAQ (reference sequence). CDR3 bases: TGTGCCAGCAGCTACCCCTCCAGCTACGAGCAGTACTTC. Its protein product is CASSYPSSYEQYF.

The chain is built from TRBV18 and TRBJ2-7, with D maybe TRBD1 (7 bases). There are 15 residues in the CDR3. Deletions cut 3 bases from V and 2 bases from J, with 14 bases between. CDR1 is KGHSH and CDR2 is LQKENI in the germline V gene. This CDR3 reads CASSPTRDSAYEQYF. The CDR3 DNA is TGTGCCAGCTCACCGACGCGGGACAGCGCCTACGAGCAGTACTTC.

The J gene is TRBJ1-6, the V gene TRBV21-1; the table names TRBD1, a call not compared with the DNA. TRBV21-1 is a recognized pseudogene. The CDR3 totals 14 residues. CDR3 protein: CASSKGGSDSPLHF. The CDR3, as DNA: TGTGCCAGCAGCAAAGGGGGCTCAGATTCACCCCTCCACTTT.

The chain combines TRBV7-2 with TRBJ2-5; D perhaps matches TRBD2 (5 bases). Trimming pared 4 bases from V and 7 bases from J, leaving 16 bases between. The CDR3 is 14 amino acids. Germline V lookup: CDR1 SGHTA, CDR2 FQGNSA. CDR3 sequence reads: CASSSSGLLRTQYF. The CDR3 nucleotides are TGTGCCAGCAGCTCGAGCGGTCTCCTCCGGACCCAGTACTTC. Drawing the rest from reference TRBV7-2 and TRBJ2-5, the complete variable domain is GAGVSQSPSNKVTEKGKDVELRCDPISGHTALYWYRQSLGQGLEFLIYFQGNSAPDKSGLPSDRFSAERTGGSVSTLTIQRTQQEDSAVYLCASSSSGLLRTQYFGPGTRLLVL.

In its sample, this clone was seen once. V is TRBV7-3 and J is TRBJ2-1, with TRBD1 as a possible D gene (5 bases). The germline V gene has CDR1 SGHTA and CDR2 FQGTGA. The CDR3 is made up of 13 amino acids. The ends were cut back, 4 bases at V and 5 bases at J, with 9 bases in the middle. CDR3 sequence reads: CASSSQEHNEQFF. CDR3 bases: TGTGCCAGCAGCTCACAGGAGCACAATGAGCAGTTCTTC.

The chain uses TRBV5-8 and TRBJ2-3, with 14 nucleotides matching TRBD2. V gave up 2 bases and J gave up 7 bases; unmatched junction bases: 6. This CDR3 region has 16 residues. Germline V gene sequence: CDR1 SGHTS, CDR2 YDEGEE. The CDR3 DNA is TGTGCCAGCAGCTTCACCGGGACTAGCGGGAGAAATACGCAGTATTTT. Its translation: CASSFTGTSGRNTQYF.

The chain carries TRBV4-3 and TRBJ2-7; 8 nucleotides line up with TRBD1. V trimming: 1 base; J trimming: 3 bases; junction bases outside the gene matches: 5. CDR1 is LGHNA, CDR2 YSLEER, per germline. This CDR3 region has 15 residues. CDR3 sequence reads: CASSQVRTGLYEQYF. CDR3 DNA: TGCGCCAGCAGCCAAGTGAGGACAGGGCTCTACGAGCAGTACTTC.

The chain links TRBV5-1 to TRBJ1-6; possible D gene TRBD1, 6 bases. The CDR3 length is 14 residues. The germline V and J ends were trimmed by 3 bases and 5 bases, with 9 bases remaining between them. CDR1 is SGHRS and CDR2 is YFSETQ in the germline V gene. The CDR3 sequence: CASSYRTDNSPLHF. CDR3 DNA: TGCGCCAGCAGCTACCGGACAGATAATTCACCCCTCCACTTT. Supplemented by reference TRBV5-1 and TRBJ1-6, the full variable domain reads KAGVTQTPRYLIKTRGQQVTLSCSPISGHRSVSWYQQTPGQGLQFLFEYFSETQRNKGNFPGRFSGRQFSNSRSEMNVSTLELGDSALYLCASSYRTDNSPLHFGNGTRLTVT.

This rearrangement joins TRBV9 to TRBJ2-2, with D perhaps matching TRBD1 (5 bases). The germline CDR1 and CDR2 sequences are SGDLS and YYNGEE. Trimming removed 0 bases at V and 5 bases at J, with 5 bases between. This CDR3 is built from 13 residues. The DNA of the CDR3 is TGTGCCAGCAGCGTAGAGGGGACCGGGGAGCTGTTTTTT. Its translation is CASSVEGTGELFF.

This chain links TRBV5-1 with TRBJ2-5, with a tentative D call TRBD1 (6 bases). The CDR3 has 16 residues. CDR1 SGHRS and CDR2 YFSETQ come from the germline V gene. Between the trimmed V and J ends, which lost 0 bases and 0 bases, there was a span of 12 bases. The CDR3 DNA sequence: TGCGCCAGCAGCTTGGCGGTGGGGGCGAACCAAGAGACCCAGTACTTC. It translates to CASSLAVGANQETQYF.

This clone has only one observation. V gene TRBV5-6 combines with J gene TRBJ1-6; 8 bases map to TRBD1. The CDR3 runs to 14 residues. V gave up 4 bases and J gave up 9 bases; unmatched junction bases: 6. The germline V gene has CDR1 SGHDT and CDR2 YYEEEE. CDR3 nucleotides: TGTGCCAGCAGCAACGGACAGGGCGGTTCACCCCTCCACTTT. Encoded protein: CASSNGQGGSPLHF.

The genes are TRBV7-3 and TRBJ2-7, with a weak D call TRBD1 (6 bases). Germline lookup yields CDR1 SGHTA and CDR2 FQGTGA. This CDR3 comprises 14 residues. V was shortened by 5 bases and J by 3 bases, with 14 bases between the two germline ends. The CDR3 DNA sequence: TGTGCCAGCAGCGTACAGGGTGGAGACTACGAGCAGTACTTC. Amino acids: CASSVQGGDYEQYF.

CDR3 protein: CASIQDSNQPQHF. The CDR3 DNA reads as TGTGCCAGCATCCAGGATAGCAATCAGCCCCAGCATTTT. V gene TRBV2 combines with J gene TRBJ1-5; D call uncertain. The CDR3 covers 13 residues. Germline CDR1 reads SNHLY; CDR2 reads FYNNEI. V shed 7 bases and J shed 0 bases, with 7 bases lying between them. The full variable domain, completed using reference TRBV2 and TRBJ1-5, is EPEVTQTPSHQVTQMGQEVILRCVPISNHLYFYWYRQILGQKVEFLVSFYNNEISEKSEIFDDQFSVERPDGSNFTLKIRSTKLEDSAMYFCASIQDSNQPQHFGDGTRLSIL.

The J gene is TRBJ2-2, the V gene TRBV9, with D possibly matching TRBD1 (5 bases). Germline-derived CDR1 and CDR2 are SGDLS and YYNGEE. The CDR3 has 14 residues. V was cut by 7 bases and J by 1 base, with 11 bases left in between. CDR3 nucleotides: TGTGCCAGCGAACTACAGGTGAACACCGGGGAGCTGTTTTTT. This gives the protein CASELQVNTGELFF.

The chain recombines TRBV5-5 with TRBJ1-1; 7 positions agree with TRBD1. V shed 0 bases, J shed 2 bases, and the junction held 7 bases outside the gene matches. The CDR3 runs 16 residues. Germline values: CDR1 SGHKS, CDR2 YYEKEE (reference sequence). The CDR3 region has the DNA TGTGCCAGCAGCTTGGGCACAGGGGTAATCAACACTGAAGCTTTCTTT. It specifies CASSLGTGVINTEAFF.

This chain links TRBV24-1 with TRBJ1-5; TRBD1 might be the D (5 bases). Germline V gene lookup returns CDR1 KGHDR and CDR2 SFDVKD. CDR3 length: 15 residues. V was clipped by 2 bases and J by 1 base, with 8 bases between them. The CDR3 region is CATSDSRGSNQPQHF. CDR3 nucleotides: TGTGCCACCAGTGATTCTAGGGGAAGCAATCAGCCCCAGCATTTT.

This clone was observed a handful of times. The V and J genes are TRBV7-2 and TRBJ1-4; 7 nucleotides align to TRBD1. V was clipped by 1 base and J by 8 bases; unmatched bases: 1. In germline, CDR1 is SGHTA, CDR2 FQGNSA. CDR3 length: 13 amino acids. DNA for the CDR3: TGTGCCAGCAGCTTAGAAGGGGGCGAAAAACTGTTTTTT. Residues: CASSLEGGEKLFF.

This clone was seen only a few times. This sequence joins TRBV7-9 and TRBJ1-2; TRBD1 agrees at 8 bases. J gave up 4 bases and V 6 bases, and 7 bases lay outside the gene matches. The germline gives CDR1 SEHNR, CDR2 FQNEAQ (reference sequence). This CDR3 spans 14 amino acids. The CDR3 loop reads CASRLDGQGYGYTF. CDR3 nucleotide sequence: TGTGCCAGCAGACTCGACGGACAGGGCTATGGCTACACCTTC.

The V call is TRBV3-1 (or the pseudogene TRBV3-2), the J call TRBJ2-1, with D perhaps matching TRBD1 (6 bases). The CDR3 is made up of 15 amino acids. Trimming took 0 bases from V and 2 from J, leaving 8 bases between them. Germline-derived CDR1 and CDR2 are LGHDT and YNNKEL (reference sequence). The DNA for the CDR3 is TGTGCCAGCAGCCAAGATGGGACAACCTACAATGAGCAGTTCTTC. This translates into CASSQDGTTYNEQFF.

The chain uses TRBV5-5 and TRBJ2-2, with 8 positions matching TRBD1. The ends lost 0 bases at V and 4 bases at J; junction bases unmatched: 2. Germline V gene lookup returns CDR1 SGHKS and CDR2 YYEKEE (reference sequence). This CDR3 region has 15 residues. This CDR3 reads CASSLGTGFTGELFF. For the CDR3, the DNA is TGTGCCAGCAGCTTGGGGACAGGGTTCACCGGGGAGCTGTTTTTT.

The chain employs TRBV3-1 (or the pseudogene TRBV3-2) and TRBJ1-3; TRBD1 aligns across 7 bases. V was pared by 7 bases and J by 1 base, with 4 bases of the junction left unmatched. The length of the CDR3 is 14 residues. Germline assignment: CDR1 LGHDT and CDR2 YNNKEL (reference sequence). The CDR3 spells CASMPGGSGNTIYF. Here the CDR3 DNA reads TGTGCCAGCATGCCAGGGGGATCTGGAAACACCATATATTTT.

The genes are TRBV9 and TRBJ1-3, with a weak D call TRBD1 (5 bases). Trimming took 2 bases from V and 4 from J, leaving 13 bases between them. The CDR3 has 15 residues. Germline CDR1 is SGDLS and CDR2 is YYNGEE. In nucleotides, the CDR3 is TGTGCCAGCAGCGTCACCGGGGGAGGAGGAAACACCATATATTTT. Amino acids: CASSVTGGGGNTIYF.